A single count supports the clone carrying this TCR beta chain. Its antigen is as yet unknown. The protocol was immunoSEQ multiplex PCR, while the TCRdb copy is restricted to in-frame clones and leaves out a portion. The data show approximately 8,000 clones, with around 84% seen just once and 22% held by the top ten. The CDR3 spans 14 residues. Per the germline V gene, CDR1 is LNHDA and CDR2 is SQIVND (reference sequence). The ends were cut back, 5 bases at V and 1 base at J, with 11 bases in the middle. These data originate in a study of PD-1 blockade in classical Hodgkin lymphoma. Each patient experienced a relapse that followed autologous stem cell transplantation, and brentuximab vedotin exposure varied. Thawed PBMCs were subjected to magnetic negative selection, which yielded isolated CD8+ T cells. Complete response, partial response or progressive disease was each patient's best response. Study observations and caveats: The baseline diversity of complete responders showed similarity to that of newly diagnosed patients. Compared with healthy donors, newly diagnosed patients reportedly showed lower baseline TCR diversity.

The chain combines TRBV19 with TRBJ2-5; perhaps TRBD2 as D (6 bases). The source is a human donor with classical Hodgkin lymphoma. Sequencing was performed on CD8+ T cells from blood, taken at baseline. The CDR3 is CASSLLGGQETQYF. The CDR3, as DNA: TGTGCCAGTAGTTTACTGGGAGGCCAAGAGACCCAGTACTTC.